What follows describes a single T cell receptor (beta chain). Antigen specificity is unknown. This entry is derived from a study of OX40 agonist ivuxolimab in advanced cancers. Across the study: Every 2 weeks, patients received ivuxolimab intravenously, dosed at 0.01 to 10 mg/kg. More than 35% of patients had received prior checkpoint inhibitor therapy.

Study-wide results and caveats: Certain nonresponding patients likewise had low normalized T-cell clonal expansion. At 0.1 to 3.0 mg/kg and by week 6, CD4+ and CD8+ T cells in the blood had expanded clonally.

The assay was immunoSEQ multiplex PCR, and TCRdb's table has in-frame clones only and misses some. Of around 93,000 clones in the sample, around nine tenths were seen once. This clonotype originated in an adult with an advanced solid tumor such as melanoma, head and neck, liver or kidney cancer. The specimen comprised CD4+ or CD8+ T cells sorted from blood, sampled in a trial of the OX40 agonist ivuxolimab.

In DNA, the CDR3 is TGTGCCAGCAGCTGGACAGGGGGCGAGCAGTACTTC. As protein: CASSWTGGEQYF. The chain is built from TRBV5-6 and TRBJ2-7; 10 bases fit TRBD1. V dropped 3 bases and J dropped 6; count of bases not matched to a gene: 0. Germline V gene lookup returns CDR1 SGHDT and CDR2 YYEEEE. The CDR3 is 12 residues long.